The entry below describes one T cell receptor beta chain. The target antigen is unknown. Germline V gene data show CDR1 as SGHNT and CDR2 as YYREEE (reference sequence). V shed 0 bases and J shed 1 base, with 18 bases lying between them. This CDR3 is built from 18 residues. A CD45RA+ naive subset and a CD45RA-negative memory subset were split from CD4+ cells. The data stem from a study of shared clonotypes between healthy human individuals. Study outcomes and limitations: Incomplete sequencing of sorted subsets was indicated by rarefaction despite large depth.

In the original processing: ImmunoSEQ only sent back junction sequences with no quality scores, so filtering was done differently. The repertoire was sequenced with immunoSEQ multiplex PCR; TCRdb's copy has only in-frame clones and lacks some. D and trimming were read from the DNA, whereas the V and J calls and clone size are those reported in that table. The sample consists of over 1.4 million clones, 95% to 97% of them appearing once. The chain recombines TRBV5-4 with TRBJ2-3; maybe TRBD1 (5 bases). The TCR was taken from a man younger than 40 in good health. Sequencing was performed on naive CD4+ T cells sorted from blood. The subset is: CD45RA+ positively selected. The CDR3 nucleotides read TGTGCCAGCAGCTTGGGGTGGGCGGCAGGGATCGGCACAGATACGCAGTATTTT. It codes for CASSLGWAAGIGTDTQYF.